This T cell receptor beta chain was sequenced in a study of T cell clonality in common variable immunodeficiency. Whole-study findings and limits: In common variable immunodeficiency, TCR beta chains reportedly carried fewer deletions and N-nucleotide insertions. The cause of increased CVID clonality remains unclear without subpopulation sequencing.

In regard to this clone: Its antigen remains unknown. The read terminates 3 residues before the CDR3 end, so the remaining end is supplied by the germline J gene.

Sequencing input was equivalent genomic DNA from CVID and controls. The data were produced by immunoSEQ multiplex PCR, yet TCRdb's version contains in-frame clones alone and is incomplete. The specimen's table records fewer than 10,000 clones. Germline V gene sequence: CDR1 SGHTA, CDR2 FQGNSA. The CDR3 has 13 residues. Trimming pared 2 bases from V and 5 bases from J, leaving 9 bases between. The chain recombines TRBV7-2 with TRBJ1-1, with a weak D call TRBD1 (5 bases). The sequenced sample was peripheral blood mononuclear cells. The source is a human donor with common variable immunodeficiency. Partial CDR3 DNA: TGTGCCAGCAGCTTACAGGGAGGGACTGAA. Translated, it gives CASSLQGGTE. The entire CDR3 sequence reads CASSLQGGTEAFF.